Below are 27 T cell receptor beta chains sequenced from a single sample in a study of CD8 T cells in Susac syndrome. cDNA came from around 0.5 to 1 ug RNA primed by random hexamers. One entry per CDR3 protein, called by TCRdb with MiXCR from the immunoSEQ multiplex PCR reads. The profile shows 180,000 or so distinct CDR3 sequences, 95% of them singletons. Sequences were obtained from CD4+ T cells from PBMCs. All receptors derive from a human donor in good health.

This chain uses TRBV4-1 with TRBJ2-2; D call uncertain. The V and J ends lost 0 bases and 4 bases respectively, with 12 bases between them. The CDR3 covers 16 residues. The germline V gene has CDR1 MGHRA and CDR2 YSYEKL. The CDR3 nucleotides read TGCGCCAGCAGCCAAGATGATAGGCCGCCCACCGGGGAGCTGTTTTTT. Translation gives CASSQDDRPPTGELFF.

V gene TRBV5-1 combines with J gene TRBJ2-7; D may be TRBD1 or TRBD2 (7 bases each). The germline CDR1 and CDR2 sequences are SGHRS and YFSETQ. The CDR3 has 15 residues. Between the trimmed V and J ends, which lost 4 bases and 0 bases, there was a span of 14 bases. The CDR3 is CASSKGGGLSYEQYF. The CDR3 DNA reads as TGCGCCAGCAGCAAGGGAGGGGGCCTCTCCTACGAGCAGTACTTC.

This clonotype has a single count. The genes are TRBV20-1 and TRBJ2-7; TRBD2 matches 9 bases. The CDR3 totals 14 residues. Germline V gives CDR1 DFQATT, CDR2 SNEGSKA (reference sequence). V trimming: 6 bases; J trimming: 3 bases; junction bases outside the gene matches: 9. As DNA, the CDR3 is TGCAGTGCCCGAGGGAGTAGCGGGAGCTACGAGCAGTACGTC. This translates into CSARGSSGSYEQYV.

V usage is TRBV30 and J usage is TRBJ2-7; D is possibly TRBD1 or TRBD2 (5 bases each). The CDR3 is made up of 15 amino acids. With 3 bases removed from V and 4 bases from J, the gap between germline ends came to 19 bases. Germline V gene lookup returns CDR1 GTSNPN and CDR2 SVGIG (reference sequence). CDR3 residues: CAWRPRERATYEQYV. The CDR3 DNA follows: TGTGCCTGGAGACCCAGGGAGAGGGCCACATACGAGCAGTACGTC.

The chain has TRBV12-3 or TRBV12-4 and TRBJ2-2, with 13 bases identical to TRBD2. V was clipped by 6 bases and J by 6 bases; unmatched bases: 4. This CDR3 is 15 amino acids long. As DNA, the CDR3 is TGTGCCAGCAGACCCGGACTAGCGGGAGCCGGGGAGCTGTTTTTT. As protein: CASRPGLAGAGELFF.

The V gene is TRBV15, the J gene TRBJ2-3, with D possibly called TRBD1 or TRBD2 (6 bases each). In germline, CDR1 is LNHNV, CDR2 YYDKDF (reference sequence). With 7 bases removed from V and 3 bases from J, the gap between germline ends came to 20 bases. The CDR3 consists of 16 residues. The CDR3 DNA sequence: TGTGCCACCACCAGGGCCCTCCCGGGGGCGACAGATACGCAGTATTTT. Amino acids: CATTRALPGATDTQYF.

V is TRBV2 and J is TRBJ1-5; the D gene is possibly TRBD1 (5 bases). The CDR3 contains 13 residues. V shed 2 bases and J shed 6 bases, with 8 bases lying between them. Germline lookup yields CDR1 SNHLY and CDR2 FYNNEI. The chain's CDR3 is CASSEQRGQPQHF. The DNA of the CDR3 is TGTGCCAGCAGTGAACAAAGGGGTCAGCCCCAGCATTTT.

As DNA, the CDR3 is TGCAGTGCTAGAGTGGCCGGAAACTACGAGCAGTACGTC. Its protein product is CSARVAGNYEQYV. V gene TRBV20-1 combines with J gene TRBJ2-7; D ambiguous. Germline CDR1 and CDR2: DFQATT and SNEGSKA (reference sequence). V lost 1 base to trimming and J lost 3 bases, with 10 bases between them. This CDR3 spans 13 amino acids.

This chain joins TRBV9 and TRBJ1-5, with D tentatively TRBD1 (5 bases). CDR1 is SGDLS, CDR2 YYNGEE, per germline. This CDR3 has 13 amino acids. The ends were cut back, 3 bases at V and 6 bases at J, with 10 bases in the middle. CDR3 region: CASSGQTGQPQHF. The CDR3 nucleotides are TGTGCCAGCAGCGGACAGACCGGTCAGCCCCAGCATTTT. Full variable domain (outside the CDR3, taken from reference TRBV9 and TRBJ1-5): DSGVTQTPKHLITATGQRVTLRCSPRSGDLSVYWYQQSLDQGLQFLIQYYNGEERAKGNILERFSAQQFPDLHSELNLSSLELGDSALYFCASSGQTGQPQHFGDGTRLSIL.

The genes are TRBV2 and TRBJ2-7, with no clear D. V was shortened by 3 bases and J by 3 bases, with 6 bases between the two germline ends. Germline values: CDR1 SNHLY, CDR2 FYNNEI. The CDR3 spans 12 residues. CDR3 bases: TGTGCCAGCAGTGAGGGGTACTACGAGCAGTACTTC. Translating it yields CASSEGYYEQYF.

CDR3 loop: CRVGQGNTEAFF. The CDR3 DNA is TGCAGGGTTGGGCAGGGAAACACTGAAGCTTTCTTT. The chain links TRBV20-1 to TRBJ1-1; perhaps TRBD1 as D (5 bases). The CDR3 spans 12 residues. Looked up from germline, CDR1 is DFQATT and CDR2 is SNEGSKA (reference sequence).

The chain employs TRBV27 and TRBJ2-3, with 9 bases fitting TRBD1. The V gene's germline CDR1 is MNHEY and CDR2 SMNVEV (reference sequence). V lost 6 bases to trimming and J lost 9 bases; unmatched junction nucleotides: 1. This CDR3 has 11 residues. CDR3 in amino acids: CASSGQGTQYF. The CDR3 coding sequence is TGTGCCAGCAGCGGACAGGGGACGCAGTATTTT.

The chain joins TRBV24-1 to TRBJ2-3; weak D call: TRBD2 (5 bases). The CDR3 spans 15 residues. Trimming cost V 3 bases and J 4 bases, with 13 bases left between them. The germline V gene has CDR1 KGHDR and CDR2 SFDVKD. As DNA, the CDR3 is TGTGCCACCAGTGATCGAGGACTCTCGGCAGATACGCAGTATTTT. It codes for CATSDRGLSADTQYF.

The chain has TRBV4-2 and TRBJ1-2; possibly TRBD1 for D (6 bases). V was trimmed by 1 base and J by 4 bases, leaving 7 bases between them. The CDR3 has 13 residues. Germline-derived CDR1 and CDR2 are LGHNA and YNFKEQ. For the CDR3, the DNA is TGTGCCAGCAGCCAAGGGACAGTCTATGGCTACACCTTC. This encodes CASSQGTVYGYTF.

In DNA, the CDR3 is TGTGCCAGCAGCCGCAGACAATCAGGGCAGCCCCAGCATTTT. Protein sequence: CASSRRQSGQPQHF. The chain combines TRBV3-1 with TRBJ1-5; a weak D match, TRBD1 (5 bases). Germline loops: CDR1 LGHDT, CDR2 YNNKEL (reference sequence). The CDR3 loop spans 14 amino acids. The V gene lost 4 bases and the J gene lost 7 bases, with 14 bases spanning the gap.

The chain carries TRBV9 and TRBJ2-5; a possible D gene is TRBD1 (8 bases). Germline lookup yields CDR1 SGDLS and CDR2 YYNGEE. The length of the CDR3 is 18 residues. Trimming left V 4 bases short and J 1 base short, with 23 bases between. The CDR3 bases are TGTGCCAGCAGCCAACAACCACAGGGGGGGGCTTCCCAAGAGACCCAGTACTTC. As protein: CASSQQPQGGASQETQYF.

The V call is TRBV27, the J call TRBJ2-4; the match to TRBD2 covers 8 bases. The CDR3 has 14 amino acids. Per the germline V gene, CDR1 is MNHEY and CDR2 is SMNVEV (reference sequence). V lost 4 bases to trimming and J lost 7 bases; unmatched junction nucleotides: 6. The CDR3 DNA sequence: TGTGCCAGCAGTTCCCCCTCGGGGGGGAACATTCAGTACTTC. Translated, it gives CASSSPSGGNIQYF.

The V gene is TRBV9, the J gene TRBJ2-5, with D possibly matching TRBD2 (5 bases). The CDR3 loop spans 15 amino acids. The germline V and J ends were trimmed by 2 bases and 1 base, with 12 bases remaining between them. Germline V gene data show CDR1 as SGDLS and CDR2 as YYNGEE. CDR3 in amino acids: CASSVERDAQETQYF. Written as DNA, the CDR3 is TGTGCCAGCAGCGTTGAGAGGGATGCCCAAGAGACCCAGTACTTC.

V is TRBV7-2 and J is TRBJ2-1; 7 positions agree with TRBD2. V lost 4 bases, J lost 2 bases, and 5 bases stayed unmatched. CDR3 length: 15 amino acids. Germline CDR1 is SGHTA and CDR2 is FQGNSA. CDR3 bases: TGTGCCAGCAGCTCGTCTAGCGGACCCTACAATGAGCAGTTCTTC. Translated, it gives CASSSSSGPYNEQFF. The full variable domain, rest sourced from reference TRBV7-2 and TRBJ2-1, is GAGVSQSPSNKVTEKGKDVELRCDPISGHTALYWYRQSLGQGLEFLIYFQGNSAPDKSGLPSDRFSAERTGGSVSTLTIQRTQQEDSAVYLCASSSSSGPYNEQFFGPGTRLTVL.

This clonotype was counted between two and nine times. The V call is TRBV7-3, the J call TRBJ2-3, with D unresolved. V was pared by 3 bases and J by 5 bases, with 6 bases between. The CDR3 contains 12 residues. Germline assignment: CDR1 SGHTA and CDR2 FQGTGA. The CDR3 sequence is CASSLSQDTQYF. DNA of the CDR3: TGTGCCAGCAGCTTGAGTCAAGATACGCAGTATTTT.

This chain uses TRBV3-1 with TRBJ2-1; D call uncertain. The CDR3 runs to 14 residues. In germline, CDR1 is LGHDT, CDR2 YNNKEL (reference sequence). V lost 10 bases, J lost 0 bases, and 13 bases lay in between. This chain's CDR3 is CATQASGSYNEQFF. In DNA form, the CDR3 reads TGTGCCACTCAGGCTTCAGGCTCCTACAATGAGCAGTTCTTC.

The chain employs TRBV11-2 and TRBJ2-3; D call uncertain. The CDR3 is 16 residues long. V was cut by 5 bases and J by 0 bases, with 15 bases left in between. The germline V gene has CDR1 SGHAT and CDR2 FQNNGV. The CDR3 loop reads CASSPLPLASTDTQYF. For the CDR3, the DNA is TGTGCCAGCAGCCCCCTTCCGTTGGCGAGCACAGATACGCAGTATTTT.

The V call is TRBV20-1, the J call TRBJ2-4, with D perhaps given as TRBD1 or TRBD2 (6 bases each). V gave up 0 bases and J gave up 3 bases, with 12 bases separating them. The CDR3 sequence is 15 residues long. Per the germline V gene, CDR1 is DFQATT and CDR2 is SNEGSKA (reference sequence). DNA for the CDR3: TGCAGTGCTAGAGATATGGGGGGCGGCAAAAACATTCAGTACTTC. Translating gives CSARDMGGGKNIQYF.

This clonotype occurred once. The chain uses TRBV20-1 and TRBJ2-1, with D unresolved. The CDR3 is made up of 11 amino acids. Germline CDR1 DFQATT, CDR2 SNEGSKA (reference sequence). Trimming shortened V by 3 bases and J by 8 bases, and 8 bases separated the two germline ends. CDR3 coding DNA: TGCAGTGCTAGTTCTAACGATGAGCAGTTCTTC. Amino acids: CSASSNDEQFF.

The chain combines TRBV5-1 with TRBJ2-3; D tentatively reads TRBD1 or TRBD2 (6 bases each). Germline loops: CDR1 SGHRS, CDR2 YFSETQ. The CDR3 has 14 residues. Trimming stripped 7 bases from V and 3 bases from J, with 15 bases between. The DNA for the CDR3 is TGCGCCAGCTCATGGGGGGCTAGAACAGATACGCAGTATTTT. Amino acid sequence: CASSWGARTDTQYF.

The chain carries TRBV14 and TRBJ2-7, with 7 bases lining up with TRBD2. V dropped 3 bases and J dropped 6; count of bases not matched to a gene: 5. The CDR3 contains 13 residues. Germline values: CDR1 SGHDN, CDR2 FVKESK. The CDR3 bases are TGTGCCAGCAGCCAGAGCCGGGGGGTCGAGCAGTACGTC. Protein: CASSQSRGVEQYV.

The sample holds a few counts of this clonotype. The chain links TRBV28 to TRBJ2-7; 7 bases are shared with TRBD2. V shed 3 bases and J 4 bases; nucleotides not matched to a gene: 0. The CDR3 contains 12 residues. Germline-derived CDR1 and CDR2 are MDHEN and SYDVKM. In DNA form, the CDR3 reads TGTGCCAGCAGTTTGGGGGGGTACGAGCAGTACGTC. Residues: CASSLGGYEQYV.